The 16 T cell receptor beta chains below come from one sample, sequenced in a study of OX40 agonist ivuxolimab in advanced cancers. Clones were read by immunoSEQ multiplex PCR, and TCRdb kept only the in-frame ones, dropping some. The data contain around 60,000 clones, nearly 95% of them singletons. Sequencing was performed on CD4+ or CD8+ T cells sorted from blood, taken in a trial of the OX40 agonist ivuxolimab. Receptors originate from an adult with an advanced solid tumor such as melanoma, head and neck, liver or kidney cancer.

V is TRBV7-2 and J is TRBJ2-5; D is undetermined. Gene TRBJ2-7 matches the end of the DNA better, so the J call may be wrong. Germline CDR1 reads SGHTA; CDR2 reads FQGNSA. The CDR3 loop spans 12 amino acids. The CDR3 is CASSFQGYEQYF. The CDR3, as DNA: TGTGCCAGCAGCTTCCAAGGATACGAGCAGTACTTC.

The chain couples TRBV4-2 to TRBJ1-2; a possible D gene is TRBD1 (6 bases). This CDR3 contains 17 residues. Per the germline V gene, CDR1 is LGHNA and CDR2 is YNFKEQ. V was pared by 0 bases and J by 2 bases, with 16 bases between. As DNA, the CDR3 is TGTGCCAGCAGCCAAGATTACAGGGAGGCCCCAAACTATGGCTACACCTTC. Protein: CASSQDYREAPNYGYTF.

CDR3: CAWSQNHNEQFF. DNA of the CDR3: TGTGCCTGGAGTCAAAACCACAATGAGCAGTTCTTC. V is TRBV30 and J is TRBJ2-1; D gene unclear. CDR1 is GTSNPN and CDR2 is SVGIG in the germline V gene (reference sequence). CDR3 length: 12 residues. Trimming cost V 2 bases and J 5 bases, with 7 bases left between them.

This chain connects TRBV6-5 to TRBJ2-7, with D perhaps being TRBD1 or TRBD2 (5 bases each). Per germline, CDR1 MNHEY and CDR2 SVGAGI. V was clipped by 6 bases and J by 0 bases, with 15 bases between them. CDR3 size: 15 residues. The CDR3 DNA sequence: TGTGCCAGCAGCACTCTAGAGGGGAACTCCTACGAGCAGTACTTC. It specifies CASSTLEGNSYEQYF.

This chain links TRBV27 with TRBJ2-7; 10 bases line up with TRBD2. With V trimmed by 2 bases and J by 4 bases, 2 bases remained unmatched. CDR3 length: 14 residues. CDR1 MNHEY and CDR2 SMNVEV come from the germline V gene (reference sequence). The CDR3, as DNA: TGTGCCAGCAGTTTACGGACTAGCGGATACGAGCAGTACTTC. Its translation is CASSLRTSGYEQYF.

This rearrangement joins TRBV5-1 to TRBJ2-4, with TRBD2 matching 12 bases. Trimming at V came to 1 base and at J to 5 bases, leaving 7 bases not matched to a gene. CDR1 and CDR2 (germline): SGHRS, YFSETQ. The CDR3 runs to 17 residues. The CDR3 DNA reads TGCGCCAGCAGCTTGTTGCCTAGCGGGAGGGTTGAAAACATTCAGTACTTC. Its protein is CASSLLPSGRVENIQYF.

The chain is built from TRBV19 and TRBJ2-7; tentatively, D is TRBD1 (7 bases). Germline V gene lookup returns CDR1 LNHDA and CDR2 SQIVND (reference sequence). The CDR3 has 13 amino acids. Trimming took off 10 bases at V and 0 bases at J, with 13 bases between the two ends. The CDR3 spells CATGGTDSYEQYF. The CDR3 DNA reads as TGTGCCACCGGAGGGACAGACTCCTACGAGCAGTACTTC. The full variable domain, its missing parts supplied by reference TRBV19 and TRBJ2-7, is DGGITQSPKYLFRKEGQNVTLSCEQNLNHDAMYWYRQDPGQGLRLIYYSQIVNDFQKGDIAEGYSVSREKKESFPLTVTSAQKNPTAFYLCATGGTDSYEQYFGPGTRLTVT.

The J gene is TRBJ2-3, the V gene TRBV10-1; 7 bases are shared with TRBD1. This CDR3 is 15 amino acids long. The V segment lost 6 bases and the J segment 2 bases; nucleotides outside the gene matches: 8. The germline CDR1 and CDR2 sequences are WNHNN and SYGVQD (reference sequence). Written as DNA, the CDR3 is TGCGCCAGCAGCATAGGGGGCTCTTACACAGATACGCAGTATTTT. This sequence encodes CASSIGGSYTDTQYF.

The sample holds one count of this clone. The chain joins TRBV9 to TRBJ2-7; no reliable D call. Germline loops: CDR1 SGDLS, CDR2 YYNGEE. This CDR3 spans 14 amino acids. The V gene lost 2 bases and the J gene lost 4 bases, with 13 bases spanning the gap. Here the CDR3 reads CASSVELAGYEQYF. The CDR3, as DNA: TGTGCCAGCAGCGTCGAGTTAGCAGGTTACGAGCAGTACTTC.

The chain links TRBV7-9 to TRBJ2-7; tentatively, D is TRBD2 (6 bases). The CDR3 contains 14 residues. V lost 5 bases, J lost 4 bases, and 15 bases lay in between. CDR1 is SEHNR, CDR2 FQNEAQ, per germline (reference sequence). The CDR3 loop is CASSPSGFWYEQYF. The DNA for the CDR3 is TGTGCCAGCAGCCCCAGCGGGTTCTGGTACGAGCAGTACTTC.

J is TRBJ2-4 and V is TRBV7-8, with 12 bases fitting TRBD2. The ends lost 4 bases at V and 2 bases at J; junction bases unmatched: 9. Germline V lookup: CDR1 SGHVS, CDR2 FQNEAQ. The CDR3 loop spans 18 amino acids. CDR3 DNA sequence: TGTGCCAGCAGCTCCAAACTAGCGGGAGGCGGGTCCAAAAACATTCAGTACTTC. This gives the protein CASSSKLAGGGSKNIQYF.

The genes are TRBV7-6 and TRBJ2-3; TRBD2 matches at 9 bases. Trimming took 1 base from V and 4 from J; bases not matched to a gene: 3. In germline, CDR1 is SGHVS, CDR2 FNYEAQ. The CDR3 sequence is 15 residues long. CDR3 in amino acids: CASSLDAGGSDTQYF. CDR3 sequence (DNA): TGTGCCAGCAGCTTAGATGCGGGAGGGTCAGATACGCAGTATTTT.

V gene TRBV7-9 combines with J gene TRBJ2-5, with D possibly matching TRBD2 (6 bases). V dropped 6 bases and J dropped 2 bases, with 19 bases sitting between them. The germline CDR1 and CDR2 sequences are SEHNR and FQNEAQ (reference sequence). The CDR3 is 16 amino acids. CDR3 DNA: TGTGCCAGCAGTCGCCGCGGGAACGACCTACAAGAGACCCAGTACTTC. Translated: CASSRRGNDLQETQYF.

J is TRBJ1-2 and V is TRBV28, with a tentative D call TRBD1 (5 bases). Trimming removed 8 bases from V and 8 bases from J, with 12 bases in between. The CDR3 sequence is 11 residues long. Per the germline V gene, CDR1 is MDHEN and CDR2 is SYDVKM. CDR3 protein: CASLWGSGYTF. In nucleotides, the CDR3 is TGTGCCAGCTTATGGGGGTCCGGCTACACCTTC.

This chain joins TRBV6-5 and TRBJ1-4, with D unclear. Between the trimmed V and J ends, which lost 6 bases and 8 bases, there was a span of 16 bases. The CDR3 runs to 14 residues. In germline, CDR1 is MNHEY, CDR2 SVGAGI. CDR3 nucleotides: TGTGCCAGCAGACCGTCCCACTTTAAAGAAAAACTGTTTTTT. It encodes CASRPSHFKEKLFF.

This sequence joins TRBV30 and TRBJ2-1, with TRBD2 identical over 11 bases. This CDR3 is 14 amino acids long. Trimming removed 8 bases from V and 9 bases from J; junction bases left unmatched: 12. Germline V gene lookup returns CDR1 GTSNPN and CDR2 SVGIG (reference sequence). The CDR3 DNA sequence: TGTGCCGGTTCTAGCGGGAGGACGGCCCCTGAGCAGTTCTTC. This codes for CAGSSGRTAPEQFF.